Reported below is one T cell receptor (beta chain). Its antigen is as yet unknown. Treatment in this sample: around 19 received Ad26.COV2.S at low or high dose, single or two shots; about 5 received placebo; per-sample allocation not given. On day 63 after the first injection, vaccine and placebo recipients gave samples. Its platform was an Ad26 vector, and its expressed antigen was Wuhan-strain SARS-CoV-2 spike. The data stem from a study of Ad26.COV2.S vaccination and SARS-CoV-2 variants. Across the whole study: Donor was assigned to the Ad26.COV2.S arm of trial COV1001. The authors gave Ad26.COV2.S intramuscularly, either once or twice 56 days apart. The study's findings and limits: Total responses of T cells may have been underestimated by the analyses of TCR breadth and depth.

The repertoire was sequenced with immunoSEQ multiplex PCR; TCRdb's copy has only in-frame clones and lacks some. The repertoire holds hundreds of thousands of clones, with about 85% as singletons. Sequences were derived from peripheral blood, sampled in a trial of Ad26.COV2.S vaccine versus placebo. The TCR originated in a person between 18 and 59 years old who received the Ad26.COV2.S COVID-19 vaccine or a placebo.

The CDR3, as DNA: TGTGCCAGCTCACCACAGGGCCACACTGAAGCTTTCTTT. It codes for CASSPQGHTEAFF. This chain connects TRBV18 to TRBJ1-1; D is undetermined. The V gene lost 1 base and the J gene lost 3 bases, with 6 bases spanning the gap. This CDR3 has 13 amino acids. Germline V gene lookup returns CDR1 KGHSH and CDR2 LQKENI.